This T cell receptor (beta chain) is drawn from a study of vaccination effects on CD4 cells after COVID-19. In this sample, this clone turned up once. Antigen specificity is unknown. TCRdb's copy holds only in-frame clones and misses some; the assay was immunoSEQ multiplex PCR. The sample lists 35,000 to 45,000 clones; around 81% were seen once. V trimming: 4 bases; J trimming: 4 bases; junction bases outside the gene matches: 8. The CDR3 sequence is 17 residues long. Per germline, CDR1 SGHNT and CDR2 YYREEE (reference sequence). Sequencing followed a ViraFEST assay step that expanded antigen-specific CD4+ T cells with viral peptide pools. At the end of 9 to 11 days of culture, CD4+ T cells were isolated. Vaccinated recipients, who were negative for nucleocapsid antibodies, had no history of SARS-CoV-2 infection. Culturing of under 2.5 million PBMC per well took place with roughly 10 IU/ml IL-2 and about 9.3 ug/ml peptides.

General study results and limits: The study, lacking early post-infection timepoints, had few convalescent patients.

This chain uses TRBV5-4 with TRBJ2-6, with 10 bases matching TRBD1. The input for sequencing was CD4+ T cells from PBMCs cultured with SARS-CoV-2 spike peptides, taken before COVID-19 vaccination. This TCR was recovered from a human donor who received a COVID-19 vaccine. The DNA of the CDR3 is TGTGCCAGCAGCCCAAGACAGGGGGCGGCAGGGGCCAACGTCCTGACTTTC. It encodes CASSPRQGAAGANVLTF.